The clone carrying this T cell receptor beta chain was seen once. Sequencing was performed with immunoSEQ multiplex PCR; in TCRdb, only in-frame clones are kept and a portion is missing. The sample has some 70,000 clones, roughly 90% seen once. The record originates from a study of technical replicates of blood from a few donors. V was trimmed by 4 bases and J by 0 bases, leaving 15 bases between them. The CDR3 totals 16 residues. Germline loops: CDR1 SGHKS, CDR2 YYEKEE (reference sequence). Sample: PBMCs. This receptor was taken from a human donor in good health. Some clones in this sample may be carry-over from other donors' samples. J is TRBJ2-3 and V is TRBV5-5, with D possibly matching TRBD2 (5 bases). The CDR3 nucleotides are TGTGCCAGCAGCCCCCACGAGGGCCAAAGCACAGATACGCAGTATTTT. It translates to CASSPHEGQSTDTQYF.